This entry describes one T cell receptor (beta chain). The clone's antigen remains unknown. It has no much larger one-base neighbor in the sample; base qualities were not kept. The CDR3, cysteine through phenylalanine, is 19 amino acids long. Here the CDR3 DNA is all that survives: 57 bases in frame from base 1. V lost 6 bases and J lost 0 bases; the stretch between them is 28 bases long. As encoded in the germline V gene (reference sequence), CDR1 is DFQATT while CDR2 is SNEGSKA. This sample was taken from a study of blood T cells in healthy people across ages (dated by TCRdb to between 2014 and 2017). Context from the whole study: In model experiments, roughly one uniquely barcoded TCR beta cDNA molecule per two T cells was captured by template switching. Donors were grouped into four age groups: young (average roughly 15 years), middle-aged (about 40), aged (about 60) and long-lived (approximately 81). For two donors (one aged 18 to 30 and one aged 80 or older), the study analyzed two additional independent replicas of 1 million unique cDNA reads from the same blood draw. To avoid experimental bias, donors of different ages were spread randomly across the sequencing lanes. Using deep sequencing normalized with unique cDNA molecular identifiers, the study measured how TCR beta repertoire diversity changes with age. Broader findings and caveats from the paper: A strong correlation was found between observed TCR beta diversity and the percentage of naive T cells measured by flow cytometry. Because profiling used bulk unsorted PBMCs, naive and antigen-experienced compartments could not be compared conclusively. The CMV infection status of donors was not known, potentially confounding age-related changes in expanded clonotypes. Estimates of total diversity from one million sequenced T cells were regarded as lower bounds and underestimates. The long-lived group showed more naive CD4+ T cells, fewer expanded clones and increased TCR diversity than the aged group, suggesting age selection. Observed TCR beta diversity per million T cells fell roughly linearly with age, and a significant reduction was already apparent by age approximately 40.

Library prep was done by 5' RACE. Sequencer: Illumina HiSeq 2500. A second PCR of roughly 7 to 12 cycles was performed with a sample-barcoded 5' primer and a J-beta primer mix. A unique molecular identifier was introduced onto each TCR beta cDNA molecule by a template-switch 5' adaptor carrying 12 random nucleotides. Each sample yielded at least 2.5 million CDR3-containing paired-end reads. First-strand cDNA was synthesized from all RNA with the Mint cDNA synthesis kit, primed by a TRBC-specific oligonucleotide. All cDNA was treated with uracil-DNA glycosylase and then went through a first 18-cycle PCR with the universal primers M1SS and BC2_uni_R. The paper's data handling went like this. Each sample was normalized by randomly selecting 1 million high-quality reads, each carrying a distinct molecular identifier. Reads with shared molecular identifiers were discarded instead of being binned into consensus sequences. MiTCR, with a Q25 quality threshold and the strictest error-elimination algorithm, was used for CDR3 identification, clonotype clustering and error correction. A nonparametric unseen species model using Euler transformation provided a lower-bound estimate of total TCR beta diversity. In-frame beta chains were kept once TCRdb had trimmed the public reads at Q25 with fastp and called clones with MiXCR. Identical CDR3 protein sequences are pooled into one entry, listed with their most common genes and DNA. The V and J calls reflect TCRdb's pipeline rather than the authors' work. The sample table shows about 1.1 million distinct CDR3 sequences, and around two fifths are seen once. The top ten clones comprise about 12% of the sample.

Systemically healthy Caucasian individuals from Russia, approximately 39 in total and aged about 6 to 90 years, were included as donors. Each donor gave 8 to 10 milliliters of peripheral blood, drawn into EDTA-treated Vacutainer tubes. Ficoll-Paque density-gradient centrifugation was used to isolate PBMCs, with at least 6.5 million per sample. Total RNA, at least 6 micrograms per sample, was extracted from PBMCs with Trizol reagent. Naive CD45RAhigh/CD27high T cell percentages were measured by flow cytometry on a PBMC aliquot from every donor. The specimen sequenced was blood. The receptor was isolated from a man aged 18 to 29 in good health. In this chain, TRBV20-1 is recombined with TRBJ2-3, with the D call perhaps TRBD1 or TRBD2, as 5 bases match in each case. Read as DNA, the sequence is TGCAGTGCGATGACGATCGGGACCCAGTCGGACCCTAGCACAGATACGCAGTATTTT. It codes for CSAMTIGTQSDPSTDTQYF.